The 16 T cell receptor beta chains presented below share a single source sample, sequenced in a study of blood T cell repertoires in COVID-19. This table comes from immunoSEQ multiplex PCR, and its TCRdb copy is limited to in-frame clones, with some not included. The data show about 170,000 clones, 70% to 90% seen once. Material for sequencing was PBMCs or T cells enriched from blood (not recorded which). The receptors derive from a woman aged 45-65 years who had recovered from COVID-19.

This sequence joins TRBV5-1 and TRBJ2-1, with D possibly matching TRBD2 (6 bases). Germline V gives CDR1 SGHRS, CDR2 YFSETQ. V gave up 4 bases and J gave up 7 bases, with 15 bases separating them. The CDR3 extends over 14 amino acids. CDR3 loop: CASSDGGLVNEQFF. CDR3 coding DNA: TGCGCCAGCAGCGACGGGGGACTGGTGAATGAGCAGTTCTTC.

The rearrangement links TRBV7-2 to TRBJ1-2; D possibly corresponds to TRBD1 (6 bases). The CDR3 consists of 14 residues. Trimming left V 4 bases short and J 6 bases short, with 15 bases between. Germline V gene data show CDR1 as SGHTA and CDR2 as FQGNSA. The DNA for the CDR3 is TGTGCCAGCAGCTCAAACAGGGACTACCATGGCTACACCTTC. It yields the protein CASSSNRDYHGYTF. Full variable domain (missing parts from reference TRBV7-2 and TRBJ1-2): GAGVSQSPSNKVTEKGKDVELRCDPISGHTALYWYRQSLGQGLEFLIYFQGNSAPDKSGLPSDRFSAERTGGSVSTLTIQRTQQEDSAVYLCASSSNRDYHGYTFGSGTRLTVV.

This clone was observed a single time. This chain connects TRBV6-6 to TRBJ1-1; D is undetermined. Trimming removed 6 bases from V and 1 base from J, with 9 bases in between. From germline, CDR1 is MNHNY and CDR2 SVGAGI (reference sequence). This CDR3 comprises 13 residues. CDR3: CASSAGRNTEAFF. The CDR3 nucleotides are TGTGCCAGCAGCGCCGGGAGGAACACTGAAGCTTTCTTT.

The chain joins TRBV28 to TRBJ2-5; 9 nucleotides line up with TRBD2. Trimming took 5 bases from V and 4 from J; bases not matched to a gene: 8. Germline CDR1 is MDHEN and CDR2 is SYDVKM. This CDR3 spans 15 amino acids. Here the CDR3 reads CASSPGGSGRETQYF. The CDR3 nucleotides read TGTGCCAGCAGTCCCGGGGGTAGCGGGAGAGAGACCCAGTACTTC.

The V call is TRBV19, the J call TRBJ1-1; 7 nucleotides match TRBD1. There are 15 residues in the CDR3. Germline values: CDR1 LNHDA, CDR2 SQIVND (reference sequence). With 7 bases clipped from V and 2 bases from J, the junction kept 10 bases outside the gene matches. The DNA for the CDR3 is TGTGCCAGTACCGAAGGACAGGTTAGAAACACTGAAGCTTTCTTT. Protein sequence: CASTEGQVRNTEAFF.

This chain uses TRBV19 with TRBJ2-2, with 15 nucleotides matching TRBD2. Trimming cost V 0 bases and J 1 base; bases outside gene matches: 9. CDR3 length: 21 amino acids. Looked up from germline, CDR1 is LNHDA and CDR2 is SQIVND (reference sequence). In nucleotides, the CDR3 is TGTGCCAGTAGTATAGAACGCCCGGGACTAGCGGGAGGAAAGAACACCGGGGAGCTGTTTTTT. Translation gives CASSIERPGLAGGKNTGELFF.

J is TRBJ2-3 and V is TRBV5-1; 8 nucleotides agree with TRBD2. Trimming cost V 4 bases and J 1 base; bases outside gene matches: 8. CDR1 and CDR2 from the germline V gene are SGHRS and YFSETQ. CDR3 length: 16 residues. CDR3 sequence: CASSNAGGPGTDTQYF. CDR3 nucleotide sequence: TGCGCCAGCAGCAATGCGGGGGGCCCGGGCACAGATACGCAGTATTTT.

The chain recombines TRBV5-4 with TRBJ2-1, with 12 positions matching TRBD2. Germline CDR1 is SGHNT and CDR2 is YYREEE (reference sequence). CDR3 length: 16 residues. V shed 4 bases, J shed 9 bases, and the junction held 11 bases outside the gene matches. CDR3 loop: CASSHKRLAGEAEQFF. CDR3 in DNA: TGTGCCAGCAGCCACAAAAGACTAGCGGGAGAGGCTGAGCAGTTCTTC.

The CDR3 sequence is CASSQEAVRNQPQHF. In DNA, the CDR3 is TGCGCCAGCAGCCAAGAGGCAGTACGCAATCAGCCCCAGCATTTT. The rearrangement links TRBV4-3 to TRBJ1-5; no reliable D call. V was cut by 0 bases and J by 2 bases, with 8 bases left in between. From germline, CDR1 is LGHNA and CDR2 YSLEER. The CDR3 is made up of 15 amino acids.

The chain has TRBV7-9 and TRBJ1-2; D is undetermined. Germline CDR1 reads SEHNR; CDR2 reads FQNEAQ (reference sequence). Trimming took 5 bases from V and 8 from J, leaving 3 bases between them. The length of the CDR3 is 9 residues. CDR3 bases: TGTGCCAGCAGCGCGGGCTACACCTTC. This gives the protein CASSAGYTF.

V and J are TRBV5-1 and TRBJ2-3, with TRBD1 matching 7 bases. V dropped 4 bases and J dropped 0; count of bases not matched to a gene: 2. The length of the CDR3 is 14 residues. The germline V gene encodes CDR1 SGHRS and CDR2 YFSETQ. The CDR3 region has the DNA TGCGCCAGCAGCCGGGACAGTAGCACAGATACGCAGTATTTT. It codes for CASSRDSSTDTQYF.

The chain joins TRBV19 to TRBJ1-1, with D perhaps matching TRBD1 (6 bases). The CDR3 has 14 residues. Germline lookup yields CDR1 LNHDA and CDR2 SQIVND (reference sequence). V was clipped by 2 bases and J by 3 bases, with 10 bases between them. The CDR3 bases are TGTGCCAGTAGTATACGAACAGGGTACACTGAAGCTTTCTTT. Protein sequence: CASSIRTGYTEAFF.

In nucleotides, the CDR3 is TGTGCCAGCAGTGAATTGGGCCTCGACGGGCCCCAGCATTTT. It is translated as CASSELGLDGPQHF. This rearrangement joins TRBV2 to TRBJ1-5; D uncertain. V lost 2 bases to trimming and J lost 9 bases, with 14 bases between them. Germline V gives CDR1 SNHLY, CDR2 FYNNEI. This CDR3 contains 14 residues.

This clone was detected once. The V gene is TRBV5-5, the J gene TRBJ2-7; TRBD2 aligns across 10 bases. The trim removed 6 bases at V and 1 base at J, leaving 4 bases unmatched. The CDR3 totals 14 residues. Germline V gene data show CDR1 as SGHKS and CDR2 as YYEKEE (reference sequence). CDR3 coding DNA: TGTGCCAGCAACAAAGCGGGAGGGTCCTACGAGCAGTACGTC. It specifies CASNKAGGSYEQYV.

The rearrangement uses TRBV21-1 and TRBJ1-5; the tabulated D call, TRBD1, remains unverified against the DNA. TRBV21-1 is flagged as a pseudogene. This CDR3 has 16 residues. CDR3 loop: CASREGAETGNQPQHF. Here the CDR3 DNA reads TGTGCCAGCAGGGAGGGTGCCGAGACAGGGAATCAGCCCCAGCATTTT.

In this sample, this clone turned up a few times. The chain couples TRBV19 to TRBJ1-1, with D perhaps TRBD1 (5 bases). The CDR3 contains 13 residues. V was cut by 7 bases and J by 5 bases, with 14 bases left in between. Germline CDR1 is LNHDA and CDR2 is SQIVND (reference sequence). The CDR3 DNA is TGTGCCAGTACCAGGAGCCCAGGGACTGAAGCTTTCTTT. It specifies CASTRSPGTEAFF.